This T cell receptor beta chain was recovered during a study of post-analysis software for immune sequencing data. Study background: Some patients lacked subtype; others had relapsing-remitting, secondary progressive or progressive-relapsing disease.

Findings and limits, study-wide: Controls showed significantly higher normalized Chao1 diversity than did multiple sclerosis patients. Compared with controls, patients had more of about 5 TRBV segments, including TRBV5-6, TRBV5-1 and TRBV20-1.

Unique molecular identifiers were present in the TCR beta cDNA libraries. From roughly 1 to 10 million T cells, a few hundred thousand cDNA molecules were obtained. TCRdb called the PCR reads again in MiXCR, with one record for every CDR3 protein. The data hold 750,000 to 950,000 distinct CDR3 sequences, with 35% to 55% observed a single time. Germline-derived CDR1 and CDR2 are MDHEN and SYDVKM. V shed 7 bases and J shed 0 bases, with 19 bases lying between them. CDR3 length: 16 residues. Details on this clonotype: As yet, its antigen is unknown.

The TCR sequence derives from a girl under 18 with multiple sclerosis. The chain is built from TRBV28 and TRBJ2-7, with D perhaps matching TRBD1 (5 bases). The material sequenced was blood. The DNA of the CDR3 is TGTGCCAGCAACACCGTGGACATCACCACCTCCTACGAGCAGTACTTC. It yields the protein CASNTVDITTSYEQYF.